The following is a T cell receptor (beta chain) sequence with its context. The sample is drawn from a study of human T cells and chemical hapten exposure. MiXCR, run by TCRdb on the RACE reads, gives a single entry per CDR3 protein. The sample lists roughly 69,000 distinct CDR3 sequences, 10% occurring once. The time point was: patch test 2, 6 weeks after DPC sensitization. Treatment noted: therapeutic diphenylcyclopropenone sensitization with weekly scalp DPC. CDR1 and CDR2 (germline): DFQATT, SNEGSKA (reference sequence). The CDR3 contains 20 residues. Germline trimming cut 0 bases from V and 1 base from J; bases unmatched to any gene: 10.

This TCR was recovered from a woman aged 45 to 65 with alopecia areata. Some clones in this sample may be carry-over from other donors' samples. The sample consisted of whole blood, taken in connection with sensitization to the hapten diphenylcyclopropenone (DPC). The chain has TRBV20-1 and TRBJ2-6; TRBD2 aligns across 12 bases. CDR3 residues: CSARDPLAGGPMSGANVLTF. The CDR3 DNA sequence: TGCAGTGCTAGAGATCCGCTAGCGGGAGGGCCTATGTCTGGGGCCAACGTCCTGACTTTC.